These 28 T cell receptor beta chains came from one sample sequenced in a study of CD8+ T cells in alopecia areata. As to treatment: oral pan-JAK inhibitor, 5-10 mg twice daily. Sequencing templates came from extracted RNA that was reverse transcribed into cDNA. The protocol was immunoSEQ multiplex PCR, while the TCRdb copy is restricted to in-frame clones and leaves out a portion. The sample has roughly 170,000 clones, around 58% seen once. The sample was CD8+ T cells sorted from blood, taken at week 24, from a patient treated with tofacitinib. The receptors come from a human donor with alopecia areata.

The chain links TRBV20-1 to TRBJ2-1; perhaps TRBD1 as D (6 bases). V was clipped by 3 bases and J by 9 bases, with 9 bases between them. CDR1 DFQATT and CDR2 SNEGSKA come from the germline V gene (reference sequence). There are 11 residues in the CDR3. The CDR3 loop reads CSARLGAEQFF. The DNA for the CDR3 is TGCAGTGCTAGGCTGGGGGCTGAGCAGTTCTTC.

The gene calls are TRBV4-1 and TRBJ1-5; perhaps TRBD1 as D (5 bases). Trimming stripped 8 bases from V and 2 bases from J, with 7 bases between. CDR1 and CDR2 from the germline V gene are MGHRA and YSYEKL. The CDR3 has 12 amino acids. Here the CDR3 DNA reads TGCGCCAGCGGGGACGGCAATCAGCCCCAGCATTTT. As protein: CASGDGNQPQHF.

The chain has TRBV29-1 and TRBJ2-1; D may be TRBD1 or TRBD2 (8 bases each). Trimming shortened V by 1 base and J by 7 bases, and 29 bases separated the two germline ends. The CDR3 is 19 amino acids. Germline CDR1 is SQVTM and CDR2 is ANQGSEA. CDR3 coding DNA: TGCAGCGTTGAAGGGCGGGGGGACAGGACCACCCAAAGCGGGAATGAGCAGTTCTTC. Its protein is CSVEGRGDRTTQSGNEQFF.

The CDR3: CASSLGQGSEKLFF. DNA of the CDR3: TGTGCCAGCAGCTTAGGGCAGGGAAGCGAAAAACTGTTTTTT. The V call is TRBV7-8, the J call TRBJ1-4; a possible D gene is TRBD1 (5 bases). Germline assignment: CDR1 SGHVS and CDR2 FQNEAQ. The CDR3 is 14 residues long. Deletions cut 1 base from V and 8 bases from J, with 11 bases between.

This clone turned up a few times. This chain joins TRBV9 and TRBJ1-4, with D unresolved. V lost 4 bases to trimming and J lost 8 bases, with 9 bases between them. The germline V gene has CDR1 SGDLS and CDR2 YYNGEE. This CDR3 has 12 residues. DNA of the CDR3: TGTGCCAGCAGCCCCCCATCGGAAAAACTGTTTTTT. Its translation is CASSPPSEKLFF. The variable domain in full, completed from reference TRBV9 and TRBJ1-4, reads DSGVTQTPKHLITATGQRVTLRCSPRSGDLSVYWYQQSLDQGLQFLIQYYNGEERAKGNILERFSAQQFPDLHSELNLSSLELGDSALYFCASSPPSEKLFFGSGTQLSVL.

The rearrangement joins TRBV5-6 to TRBJ1-1, with 7 nucleotides matching TRBD1. Germline trimming cut 4 bases from V and 7 bases from J; bases unmatched to any gene: 10. In germline, CDR1 is SGHDT, CDR2 YYEEEE. The CDR3 spans 14 residues. CDR3 coding DNA: TGTGCCAGCAGCCCGGGGGACAGTATAGTTGAAGCTTTCTTT. Its protein is CASSPGDSIVEAFF. Using reference TRBV5-6 and TRBJ1-1 for the parts outside the CDR3, the full variable domain is DAGVTQSPTHLIKTRGQQVTLRCSPKSGHDTVSWYQQALGQGPQFIFQYYEEEERQRGNFPDRFSGHQFPNYSSELNVNALLLGDSALYLCASSPGDSIVEAFFGQGTRLTVV.

The chain uses TRBV15 and TRBJ2-7, with D possibly matching TRBD1 (6 bases). This CDR3 is built from 12 residues. Trimming took off 3 bases at V and 6 bases at J, with 9 bases between the two ends. The germline gives CDR1 LNHNV, CDR2 YYDKDF (reference sequence). CDR3 bases: TGTGCCACCAGCAGTACAGGGCCCGAGCAGTACTTC. It codes for CATSSTGPEQYF.

The chain carries TRBV2 and TRBJ2-3; D tentatively fits TRBD1 or TRBD2 (5 bases each). This CDR3 spans 16 amino acids. The germline CDR1 and CDR2 sequences are SNHLY and FYNNEI. V was pared by 4 bases and J by 0 bases, with 14 bases between. CDR3: CASSGFGGLSTDTQYF. As DNA, the CDR3 is TGTGCCAGCAGTGGTTTTGGGGGTTTAAGCACAGATACGCAGTATTTT.

The chain joins TRBV6-5 to TRBJ2-1; TRBD1 matches 7 bases. The CDR3 spans 14 residues. Trimming cost V 2 bases and J 9 bases; bases outside gene matches: 7. The germline gives CDR1 MNHEY, CDR2 SVGAGI. The chain's CDR3 is CASSYGTVNGEQFF. The CDR3 DNA follows: TGTGCCAGCAGTTACGGGACAGTTAACGGTGAGCAGTTCTTC.

This clone has only a few counts. The rearrangement links TRBV30 to TRBJ2-1, with 8 bases that match TRBD1. The CDR3 has 17 amino acids. The V segment lost 1 base and the J segment 2 bases; nucleotides outside the gene matches: 10. Germline V lookup: CDR1 GTSNPN, CDR2 SVGIG (reference sequence). CDR3 protein: CAWSGGEQGVTYNEQFF. The DNA of the CDR3 is TGTGCCTGGAGTGGAGGGGAACAGGGGGTGACCTACAATGAGCAGTTCTTC.

This chain links TRBV30 with TRBJ1-2, with D hard to call. Trimming took off 0 bases at V and 3 bases at J, with 14 bases between the two ends. The germline V gene encodes CDR1 GTSNPN and CDR2 SVGIG (reference sequence). The CDR3 totals 15 residues. CDR3 residues: CAWSVLGREYYGYTF. CDR3 sequence (DNA): TGTGCCTGGAGTGTACTGGGCAGAGAGTACTATGGCTACACCTTC.

The chain links TRBV27 to TRBJ1-6, with D possibly matching TRBD1 (5 bases). The ends were cut back, 4 bases at V and 4 bases at J, with 8 bases in the middle. CDR1 MNHEY and CDR2 SMNVEV come from the germline V gene (reference sequence). CDR3 size: 14 residues. CDR3 region: CASSWGGYNSPLHF. CDR3 sequence (DNA): TGTGCCAGCAGTTGGGGCGGATATAATTCACCCCTCCACTTT.

This clone was counted many times. This chain connects TRBV7-9 to TRBJ1-4, with TRBD1 as a possible D gene (5 bases). V was cut by 5 bases and J by 7 bases, with 14 bases left in between. Germline CDR1 is SEHNR and CDR2 is FQNEAQ (reference sequence). This CDR3 contains 14 residues. CDR3 in DNA: TGTGCCAGCAGCCAACCAACAGGAGGTGAAAAACTGTTTTTT. It yields the protein CASSQPTGGEKLFF.

The V gene is TRBV7-8, the J gene TRBJ1-4; 7 bases match TRBD1. CDR1 is SGHVS, CDR2 FQNEAQ, per germline. The CDR3 is made up of 15 amino acids. Unmatched junction bases numbered 7, after V lost 2 bases and J lost 7 bases. This CDR3 reads CASSLSAGGVEKLFF. As DNA, the CDR3 is TGTGCCAGCAGCTTATCGGCAGGGGGAGTTGAAAAACTGTTTTTT.

Regarding this clone: In the same sample, other DNA sequences code for this CDR3. V gene TRBV29-1 combines with J gene TRBJ2-3, with unresolved D. The ends were cut back, 6 bases at V and 2 bases at J, with 3 bases in the middle. In germline, CDR1 is SQVTM, CDR2 ANQGSEA. The CDR3 loop spans 10 amino acids. Written as DNA, the CDR3 is TGCAGCGTGTACACAGATACGCAGTATTTT. It yields the protein CSVYTDTQYF.

This chain links TRBV30 with TRBJ2-1, with D uncertain. The CDR3 spans 11 residues. Germline CDR1 reads GTSNPN; CDR2 reads SVGIG (reference sequence). The germline V and J ends were trimmed by 3 bases and 8 bases, with 8 bases remaining between them. CDR3 region: CAWSEADEQFF. CDR3 bases: TGTGCCTGGAGCGAGGCGGATGAGCAGTTCTTC.

This clone appeared a few times. This sequence joins TRBV2 and TRBJ2-3; D may be TRBD1 (5 bases). The CDR3 loop spans 16 amino acids. Trimming took 5 bases from V and 0 from J, leaving 15 bases between them. Germline V gene data show CDR1 as SNHLY and CDR2 as FYNNEI. CDR3: CASSPRQLPSTDTQYF. CDR3 in DNA: TGTGCCAGCAGTCCGCGACAGTTACCTAGCACAGATACGCAGTATTTT.

The rearrangement links TRBV5-1 to TRBJ2-7; no clear D. The V gene lost 0 bases and the J gene lost 1 base, with 8 bases spanning the gap. CDR3 length equals 14 residues. Germline CDR1 SGHRS, CDR2 YFSETQ. CDR3 loop: CASSLDHTSYEQYF. As DNA, the CDR3 is TGCGCCAGCAGCTTGGATCACACATCCTACGAGCAGTACTTC.

This sequence joins TRBV9 and TRBJ1-1; 9 bases fit TRBD1. The CDR3 length is 15 residues. Trimming took 0 bases from V and 6 from J; bases not matched to a gene: 6. The germline gives CDR1 SGDLS, CDR2 YYNGEE. The CDR3 spells CASSVGTGALAEAFF. The CDR3, as DNA: TGTGCCAGCAGCGTAGGGACAGGGGCGTTGGCTGAAGCTTTCTTT. Variable domain in full (rest from reference TRBV9 and TRBJ1-1): DSGVTQTPKHLITATGQRVTLRCSPRSGDLSVYWYQQSLDQGLQFLIQYYNGEERAKGNILERFSAQQFPDLHSELNLSSLELGDSALYFCASSVGTGALAEAFFGQGTRLTVV.

The chain is built from TRBV27 and TRBJ1-2; perhaps TRBD1 as D (6 bases). CDR1 MNHEY and CDR2 SMNVEV come from the germline V gene (reference sequence). V shed 5 bases and J shed 5 bases, with 12 bases lying between them. There are 13 residues in the CDR3. CDR3 protein: CASSTGRGYGYTF. CDR3 coding DNA: TGTGCCAGCAGTACAGGGAGGGGGTATGGCTACACCTTC.

This clone was seen a few times. The V and J genes are TRBV15 and TRBJ1-4; D call uncertain. The CDR3 covers 15 residues. With 5 bases removed from V and 4 bases from J, the gap between germline ends came to 14 bases. In germline, CDR1 is LNHNV, CDR2 YYDKDF (reference sequence). CDR3 sequence: CATSPKGQINEKLFF. CDR3 sequence (DNA): TGTGCCACCAGCCCCAAAGGGCAGATTAATGAAAAACTGTTTTTT.

The chain recombines TRBV2 with TRBJ1-1, with D uncertain. The CDR3 runs to 14 residues. CDR1 and CDR2 from the germline V gene are SNHLY and FYNNEI. Trimming pared 2 bases from V and 4 bases from J, leaving 11 bases between. DNA of the CDR3: TGTGCCAGCAGTGAATACGGGTTGGGCACTGAAGCTTTCTTT. The encoded protein is CASSEYGLGTEAFF.

The genes are TRBV2 and TRBJ1-1, with a possible D match to TRBD1 (5 bases). Germline V gene lookup returns CDR1 SNHLY and CDR2 FYNNEI. The CDR3 loop spans 15 amino acids. The germline V and J ends were trimmed by 1 base and 1 base, with 10 bases remaining between them. The CDR3 sequence: CASSEVGTANTEAFF. CDR3 DNA sequence: TGTGCCAGCAGTGAAGTCGGGACGGCGAACACTGAAGCTTTCTTT.

This clone was counted between two and nine times. The CDR3 spells CSVRDRGTEAFF. DNA for the CDR3: TGCAGCGTACGGGACAGAGGGACTGAAGCTTTCTTT. The genes are TRBV29-1 and TRBJ1-1; TRBD1 matches at 7 bases. Germline CDR1 and CDR2: SQVTM and ANQGSEA. With V trimmed by 6 bases and J by 5 bases, 6 bases remained unmatched. CDR3 length equals 12 residues.

This clone was counted only a few times. V usage is TRBV23-1 and J usage is TRBJ1-1; no definite D call. TRBV23-1 is labeled an ORF, and its function is uncertain. This CDR3 has 15 amino acids. V lost 2 bases, J lost 5 bases, and 15 bases lay in between. The DNA for the CDR3 is TGCGCCAGCAGTCAAAAATGCAGTCTCGAGACTGAAGCTTTCTTT. It is translated as CASSQKCSLETEAFF.

The rearrangement joins TRBV30 to TRBJ1-4; the match to TRBD1 covers 8 bases. In germline, CDR1 is GTSNPN, CDR2 SVGIG (reference sequence). The CDR3 has 14 residues. J gave up 10 bases and V 4 bases, and 11 bases lay outside the gene matches. The CDR3 spells CAWTPGTGVGKLFF. The CDR3 DNA reads TGTGCCTGGACTCCCGGGACAGGAGTCGGAAAACTGTTTTTT.

There are a few counts of this clone. This chain joins TRBV9 and TRBJ2-3; 12 bases fit TRBD1. V lost 4 bases to trimming and J lost 4 bases; unmatched junction nucleotides: 7. Germline V gives CDR1 SGDLS, CDR2 YYNGEE. This CDR3 is 16 amino acids long. The CDR3 region has the DNA TGTGCCAGCAGCAACCGGGACAGGGGGCGGGCAGATACGCAGTATTTT. Translation gives CASSNRDRGRADTQYF.

The chain is built from TRBV2 and TRBJ2-1, with 8 nucleotides matching TRBD1. The CDR3 length is 15 residues. Germline lookup yields CDR1 SNHLY and CDR2 FYNNEI. V dropped 5 bases and J dropped 8; count of bases not matched to a gene: 11. The CDR3 DNA follows: TGTGCCAGCAGTTCACCGAGACAGGGGATGGATGAGCAGTTCTTC. This gives the protein CASSSPRQGMDEQFF.